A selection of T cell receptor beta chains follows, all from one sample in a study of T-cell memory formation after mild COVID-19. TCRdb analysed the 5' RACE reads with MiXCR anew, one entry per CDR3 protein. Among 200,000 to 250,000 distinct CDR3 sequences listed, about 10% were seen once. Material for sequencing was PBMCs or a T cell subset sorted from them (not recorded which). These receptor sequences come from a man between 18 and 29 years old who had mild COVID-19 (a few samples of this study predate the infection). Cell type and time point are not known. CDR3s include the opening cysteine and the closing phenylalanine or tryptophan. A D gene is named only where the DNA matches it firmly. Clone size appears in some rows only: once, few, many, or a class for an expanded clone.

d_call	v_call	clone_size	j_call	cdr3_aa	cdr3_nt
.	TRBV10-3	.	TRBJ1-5	CAISHGSNQPQHF	TGTGCCATCAGCCACGGTAGCAATCAGCCCCAGCATTTT
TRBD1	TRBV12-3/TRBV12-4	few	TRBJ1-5	CASRSRVQGSQPQHF	TGTGCCAGCAGGTCCCGCGTACAGGGGAGTCAGCCCCAGCATTTT
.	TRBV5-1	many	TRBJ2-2	CASTQGEVTGELFF	TGCGCCAGCACGCAAGGAGAGGTAACGGGGGAGCTGTTTTTT
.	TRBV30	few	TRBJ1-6	CAWSVGGPLHF	TGTGCCTGGAGTGTCGGGGGCCCCCTCCACTTT
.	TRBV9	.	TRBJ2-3	CASSLEGQTTSTDTQYF	TGTGCCAGCAGTCTTGAGGGGCAGACTACTAGCACAGATACGCAGTATTTT
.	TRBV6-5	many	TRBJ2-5	CASRDTGIQETQYF	TGTGCCAGCAGGGATACAGGAATCCAAGAGACCCAGTACTTC
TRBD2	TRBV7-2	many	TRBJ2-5	CASSPRRISGGARETQYF	TGTGCCAGCAGCCCCCGTCGCATTAGCGGGGGGGCTCGAGAGACCCAGTACTTC
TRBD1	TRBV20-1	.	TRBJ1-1	CSAVQGAWAFF	TGCAGTGCTGTTCAGGGGGCGTGGGCTTTCTTT
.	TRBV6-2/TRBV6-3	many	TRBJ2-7	CASGEGDYEQYF	TGTGCCAGCGGAGAAGGAGACTACGAGCAGTACTTC
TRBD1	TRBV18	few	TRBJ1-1	CASSPPNRGQENTEAFF	TGTGCCAGCTCACCACCGAACAGGGGGCAGGAGAACACTGAAGCTTTCTTT
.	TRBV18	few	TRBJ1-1	CASSPPGPSRNTEAFF	TGTGCCAGCTCACCACCTGGTCCCAGTCGGAACACTGAAGCTTTCTTT
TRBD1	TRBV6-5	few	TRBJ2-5	CASSWSGTEGETQYF	TGTGCCAGCAGTTGGTCCGGGACAGAGGGAGAGACCCAGTACTTC
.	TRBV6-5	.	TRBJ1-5	CASRSDSNQPQHF	TGTGCCAGCAGATCCGACAGCAATCAGCCCCAGCATTTT
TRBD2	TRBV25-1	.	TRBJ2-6	CASSDSSGGAGGANVLTF	TGTGCCAGCAGTGACTCAAGCGGGGGGGCCGGTGGGGCCAACGTCCTGACTTTC
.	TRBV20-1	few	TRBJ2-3	CSGVAAGASDTQYF	TGCAGTGGTGTGGCGGCGGGGGCGTCAGATACGCAGTATTTT
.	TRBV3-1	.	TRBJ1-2	CASSQDRVAGYTF	TGTGCCAGCAGCCAAGACAGGGTGGCTGGCTACACCTTC
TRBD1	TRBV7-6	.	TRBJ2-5	CASSLRPGGAGETQYF	TGTGCCAGCAGCTTACGACCAGGGGGCGCGGGGGAGACCCAGTACTTC
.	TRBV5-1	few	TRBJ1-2	CASSPGGSNYGYTF	TGCGCCAGCAGCCCCGGCGGATCTAACTATGGCTACACCTTC
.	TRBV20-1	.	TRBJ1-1	CSAKLGRAESEAFF	TGCAGTGCTAAGTTAGGACGGGCGGAGTCTGAAGCTTTCTTT
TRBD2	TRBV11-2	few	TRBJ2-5	CASSLGGDQYF	TGTGCCAGCAGCCTCGGGGGGGACCAGTACTTC
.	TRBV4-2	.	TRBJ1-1	CASSTGEGDTEAFF	TGTGCCAGCAGCACCGGCGAGGGGGATACTGAAGCTTTCTTT
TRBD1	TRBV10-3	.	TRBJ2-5	CAISDRGRETQYF	TGTGCCATCAGTGACAGGGGGCGGGAGACCCAGTACTTC
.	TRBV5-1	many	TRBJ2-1	CASSLDGSSYNEQFF	TGCGCCAGCAGCTTGGACGGGAGCTCCTACAATGAGCAGTTCTTC
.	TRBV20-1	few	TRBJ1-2	CSARDSGVGYGYTF	TGCAGTGCTAGAGATTCAGGGGTGGGCTATGGCTACACCTTC
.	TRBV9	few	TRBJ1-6	CASSVDGSAGALHF	TGTGCCAGCAGCGTAGACGGCAGCGCTGGGGCCCTCCACTTT
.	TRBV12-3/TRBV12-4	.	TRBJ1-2	CASSLGWGRVNYGYTF	TGTGCCAGCAGTTTAGGCTGGGGGCGAGTGAACTATGGCTACACCTTC
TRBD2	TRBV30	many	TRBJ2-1	CAWSVPSGLGNEQFF	TGTGCCTGGAGTGTCCCTAGCGGACTGGGGAATGAGCAGTTCTTC
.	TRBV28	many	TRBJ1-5	CASGTDQPQHF	TGTGCCAGCGGGACGGATCAGCCCCAGCATTTT
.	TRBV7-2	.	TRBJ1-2	CASSFRNRGYTF	TGTGCCAGCAGCTTTCGAAACAGGGGCTACACCTTC
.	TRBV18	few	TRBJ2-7	CASSPRSRLSYEQYF	TGTGCCAGCTCACCAAGGTCTAGACTCTCCTACGAGCAGTACTTC
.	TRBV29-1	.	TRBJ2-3	CSVVGYTSTDTQYF	TGCAGCGTTGTTGGCTACACAAGCACAGATACGCAGTATTTT
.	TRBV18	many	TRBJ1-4	CASSPGTVATNEKLFF	TGTGCCAGCTCACCGGGGACGGTTGCAACTAATGAAAAACTGTTTTTT
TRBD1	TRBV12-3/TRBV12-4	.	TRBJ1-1	CASSLAGTGGLRAFF	TGTGCCAGCAGTTTAGCGGGGACAGGGGGATTGAGAGCTTTCTTT
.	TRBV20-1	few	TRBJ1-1	CSARKGLTEAFF	TGCAGTGCTAGAAAGGGTTTGACTGAAGCTTTCTTT
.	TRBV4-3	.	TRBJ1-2	CASSQGSFIPYGYTF	TGCGCCAGCAGCCAAGGGTCTTTTATACCCTATGGCTACACCTTC
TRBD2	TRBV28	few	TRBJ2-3	CASSFPAGGRTDTQYF	TGTGCCAGCAGTTTTCCAGCGGGGGGGAGGACAGATACGCAGTATTTT
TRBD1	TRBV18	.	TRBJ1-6	CASSPDRGNNSPLHF	TGTGCCAGCTCACCAGACAGGGGCAATAATTCACCCCTCCACTTT
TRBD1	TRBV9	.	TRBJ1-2	CASSSPGQGHYGYTF	TGTGCCAGCAGCTCCCCGGGACAGGGCCACTATGGCTACACCTTC
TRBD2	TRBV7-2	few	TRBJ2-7	CASSLGSGGVPYEQYF	TGTGCCAGCAGCTTAGGGTCGGGGGGGGTCCCCTACGAGCAGTACTTC
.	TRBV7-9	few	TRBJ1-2	CASTSMADVLGYTF	TGTGCCAGCACCTCTATGGCGGACGTACTGGGCTACACCTTC
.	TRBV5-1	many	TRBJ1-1	CASSEGPPNTEAFF	TGCGCCAGCAGCGAGGGACCCCCGAACACTGAAGCTTTCTTT
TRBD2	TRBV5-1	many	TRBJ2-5	CASSLTSGGQETQYF	TGTGCCAGCAGCCTGACTAGCGGGGGTCAAGAGACCCAGTACTTC
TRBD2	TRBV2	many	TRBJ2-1	CASRGGTSGGSYNEQFF	TGTGCCAGCAGGGGTGGGACTAGCGGGGGTTCCTACAATGAGCAGTTCTTC
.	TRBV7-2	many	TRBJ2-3	CASSLMSWRDTQYF	TGTGCCAGCAGCTTAATGTCTTGGAGAGATACGCAGTATTTT
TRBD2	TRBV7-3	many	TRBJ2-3	CASSSGGLAGGTDTQYF	TGTGCCAGCAGCTCGGGAGGACTAGCGGGGGGCACAGATACGCAGTATTTT
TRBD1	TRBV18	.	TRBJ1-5	CASSVTGTAYQPQHF	TGTGCCAGCTCAGTTACCGGGACAGCCTATCAGCCCCAGCATTTT
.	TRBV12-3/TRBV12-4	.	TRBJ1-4	CASSSYMVGNEKLFF	TGTGCCAGCAGTTCGTACATGGTTGGGAATGAAAAACTGTTTTTT
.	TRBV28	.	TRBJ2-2	CASSLTHNTGELFF	TGTGCCAGCAGTCTGACCCATAACACCGGGGAGCTGTTTTTT
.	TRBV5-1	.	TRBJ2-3	CASSLNQPSTDTQYF	TGCGCCAGCAGCTTGAACCAACCTAGCACAGATACGCAGTATTTT
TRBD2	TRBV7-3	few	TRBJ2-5	CASSFSGTSIETQYF	TGTGCCAGCAGCTTTTCCGGGACTAGCATAGAGACCCAGTACTTC
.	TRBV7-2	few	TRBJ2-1	CASSLEQGRQFF	TGTGCCAGCAGCTTAGAGCAGGGCAGGCAGTTCTTC
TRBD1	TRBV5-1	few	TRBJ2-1	CASSSRDRDPEQFF	TGCGCCAGCAGCTCAAGGGACAGGGACCCTGAGCAGTTCTTC
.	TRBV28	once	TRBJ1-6	CASSSWGGEGSPLHF	TGTGCCAGCAGTTCCTGGGGGGGCGAAGGTTCACCCCTCCACTTT
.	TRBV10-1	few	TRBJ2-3	CASSATGSDTQYF	TGCGCCAGCAGCGCAACAGGGTCAGATACGCAGTATTTT
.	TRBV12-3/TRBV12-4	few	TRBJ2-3	CASTTGDSPGDTQYF	TGTGCCAGCACCACCGGGGATAGCCCGGGAGATACGCAGTATTTT